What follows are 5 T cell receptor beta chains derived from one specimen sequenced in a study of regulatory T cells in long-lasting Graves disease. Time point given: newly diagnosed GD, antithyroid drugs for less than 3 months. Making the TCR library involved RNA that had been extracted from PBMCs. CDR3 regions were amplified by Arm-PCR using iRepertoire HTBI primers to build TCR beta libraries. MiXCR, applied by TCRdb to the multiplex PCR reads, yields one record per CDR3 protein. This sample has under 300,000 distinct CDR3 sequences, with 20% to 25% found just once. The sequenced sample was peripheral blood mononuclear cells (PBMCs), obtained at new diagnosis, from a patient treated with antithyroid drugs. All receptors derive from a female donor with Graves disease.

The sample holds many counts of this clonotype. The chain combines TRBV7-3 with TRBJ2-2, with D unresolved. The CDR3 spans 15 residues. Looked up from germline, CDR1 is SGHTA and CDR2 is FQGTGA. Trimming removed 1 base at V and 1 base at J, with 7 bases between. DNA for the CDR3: TGTGCCAGCAGCTTAAGCTCCTTGAACACCGGGGAGCTGTTTTTT. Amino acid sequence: CASSLSSLNTGELFF.

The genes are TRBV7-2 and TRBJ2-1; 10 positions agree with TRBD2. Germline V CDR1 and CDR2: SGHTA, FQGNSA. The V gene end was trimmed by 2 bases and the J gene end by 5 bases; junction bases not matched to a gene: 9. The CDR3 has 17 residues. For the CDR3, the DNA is TGTGCCAGCAGCTTAAGACTAGCGGGCCCTGAGGACAATGAGCAGTTCTTC. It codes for CASSLRLAGPEDNEQFF. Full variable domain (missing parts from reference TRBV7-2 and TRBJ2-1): GAGVSQSPSNKVTEKGKDVELRCDPISGHTALYWYRQSLGQGLEFLIYFQGNSAPDKSGLPSDRFSAERTGGSVSTLTIQRTQQEDSAVYLCASSLRLAGPEDNEQFFGPGTRLTVL.

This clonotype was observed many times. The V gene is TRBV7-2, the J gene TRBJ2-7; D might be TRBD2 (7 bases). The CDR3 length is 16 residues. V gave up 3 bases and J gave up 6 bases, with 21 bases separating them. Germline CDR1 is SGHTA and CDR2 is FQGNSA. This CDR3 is CASSFNPGGGGGEQYF. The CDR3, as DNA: TGTGCCAGCAGCTTCAATCCTGGGGGCGGGGGTGGCGAGCAGTACTTC.

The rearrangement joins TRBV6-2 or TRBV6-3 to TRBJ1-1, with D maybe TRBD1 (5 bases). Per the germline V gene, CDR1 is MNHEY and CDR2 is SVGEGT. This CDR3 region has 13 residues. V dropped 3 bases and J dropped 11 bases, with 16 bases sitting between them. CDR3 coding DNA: TGTGCCAGCAGTTATGATCGGGGCTTCGGGGCTTTCTTT. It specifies CASSYDRGFGAFF.

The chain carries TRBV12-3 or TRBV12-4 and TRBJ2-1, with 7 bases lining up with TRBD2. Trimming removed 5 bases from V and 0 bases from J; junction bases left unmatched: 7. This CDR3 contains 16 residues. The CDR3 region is CASSPVAGSSYNEQFF. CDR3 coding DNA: TGTGCCAGCAGTCCTGTAGCGGGCAGCTCCTACAATGAGCAGTTCTTC.